A selection of T cell receptor beta chains follows, all from one sample in a study of T-cell reconstitution after alpha-beta-depleted transplantation in children. TCRdb passed the PCR reads through MiXCR, listing each CDR3 protein once. The repertoire includes hundreds of thousands of distinct CDR3 sequences, under 30% of them detected once, and 13% to 15% sits in the top ten. This material consisted of PBMCs, mostly from graft donor cells, taken 360 days after TCRalphabeta/CD19-depleted stem cell transplant. All receptors come from a boy younger than two who had a stem cell transplant for acute myeloid leukemia, so the T cells may come from the graft donor. The CDR3 runs from the conserved cysteine through the conserved F or W. A D gene is named only where the DNA matches it firmly. A row's size may be missing; if present it is once, few, many or a size class.

d_call	v_call	clone_size	j_call	cdr3_nt	cdr3_aa
-	TRBV12-3/TRBV12-4	-	TRBJ2-2	TGTGCCAGCAGTTCCGGTAAGAGTGGCCTAACGATCGGGAAGAACACCGGGGAGCTGTTTTTT	CASSSGKSGLTIGKNTGELFF
TRBD2	TRBV20-1	-	TRBJ2-5	TGCAGTGCTTGGGACGAAGGGACTAGCGGGGGATGGGTTGGGGAGACCCAGTACTTC	CSAWDEGTSGGWVGETQYF
-	TRBV15	many	TRBJ2-1	TGTGCCACCAGCAGCTTAAATGGGGGGCCGAATGAGCAGTTCTTC	CATSSLNGGPNEQFF
TRBD2	TRBV12-3/TRBV12-4	many	TRBJ2-1	TGTGCCAGCAGTCCGGGACTAGCGGGGGGTCACTTCTACAATGAGCAGTTCTTC	CASSPGLAGGHFYNEQFF
TRBD2	TRBV7-9	-	TRBJ2-1	TGTGCCAGCAGCTATCGAGAAGCAGCGGGGGACAATGAGCAGTTCTTC	CASSYREAAGDNEQFF
-	TRBV20-1	-	TRBJ2-3	TGCAGTGCTCTCTCGAGGGGAAGCACAGATACGCAGTATTTT	CSALSRGSTDTQYF
-	TRBV6-2/TRBV6-3	many	TRBJ2-5	TGTGCCAGCAAGGGATTCCCAAAAAGGAATTTCAGGGAGCAAGAGACCCAGTACTTC	CASKGFPKRNFREQETQYF
TRBD1	TRBV20-1	-	TRBJ1-6	TGCAGTGCTGACAGGGGAAATAGATCACCCCTCCACTTT	CSADRGNRSPLHF
-	TRBV29-1	many	TRBJ1-1	TGCAGCGTTGTGAGGACGTCCTCGGCTGAAGCTTTCTTT	CSVVRTSSAEAFF
-	TRBV5-6	few	TRBJ1-6	TGTGCCAGCAGCCTCCGGACTGGAGGGTCACCCCTCCACTTT	CASSLRTGGSPLHF
TRBD1	TRBV6-4	-	TRBJ1-5	TGTGCCAGCAGTCTCCACCCGACAGGGGTGAGGTACGGGGGCAATCAGCCCCAGCATTTT	CASSLHPTGVRYGGNQPQHF
TRBD1	TRBV11-2	many	TRBJ1-5	TGTGCCAGCAGCTGGGACAGGGGGGATCAGCCCCAGCATTTT	CASSWDRGDQPQHF
TRBD1	TRBV7-9	-	TRBJ2-5	TGTGCCAGCAGCCCTCCATGGGACAGAGAACAAGAGACCCAGTACTTC	CASSPPWDREQETQYF
TRBD2	TRBV10-2	many	TRBJ2-1	TGCGCCAGCAGTGAGTCATCTCGGCTCGGGGGGTTTAATGAGCAGTTCTTC	CASSESSRLGGFNEQFF
-	TRBV15	many	TRBJ2-7	TGTGCCACCAGCAGAGATATGGCCAGCCACTACGAGCAGTACTTC	CATSRDMASHYEQYF
-	TRBV14	few	TRBJ2-7	TGTGCCAGCAGCCAAGGGTGGGCGCCTAACTACGAGCAGTACTTC	CASSQGWAPNYEQYF
-	TRBV29-1	many	TRBJ1-1	TGCAGCGTTGAAGGGGTCGAGGCTTTCTTT	CSVEGVEAFF
-	TRBV24-1	-	TRBJ2-3	TGTGCCACCAGTGAGGGACTGTCATATACGCAGTATTTT	CATSEGLSYTQYF
TRBD1	TRBV20-1	-	TRBJ1-6	TGCAGTGCCTTGGACAGGGTCATGTCACCCCTCCACTTT	CSALDRVMSPLHF
TRBD2	TRBV19	few	TRBJ2-1	TGTGCCAGTAGTATTAGCGGGGGGACCTACAATGAGCAGTTCTTC	CASSISGGTYNEQFF
TRBD1	TRBV12-3/TRBV12-4	many	TRBJ1-2	TGTGCCAGCAGTTCCAGAGTGGGACAGGGCTCTAGTGGCTACACCTTC	CASSSRVGQGSSGYTF
-	TRBV6-5	-	TRBJ1-2	TGTGCCAGCAGTCACAGGGTCGGGGGCTACACCTTC	CASSHRVGGYTF
-	TRBV20-1	-	TRBJ1-2	TGCAGTGCTAGAGCGGGCGGAGCTAACTATGGCTACACCTTC	CSARAGGANYGYTF
-	TRBV4-1	few	TRBJ2-5	TGCGCCAGCAGCCAAGAGTCGGAGCTGAGGCAAGAGACCCAGTACTTC	CASSQESELRQETQYF
-	TRBV20-1	many	TRBJ2-1	TGCAGTGCTAGAGCCAGGAACAATGAGCAGTTCTTC	CSARARNNEQFF
-	TRBV21-1	-	TRBJ2-3	TGTGCCAGGGGCAAACGTGAGGGGGGCCAGAACACAGATACGCAGTATTTT	CARGKREGGQNTDTQYF
TRBD1	TRBV20-1	few	TRBJ1-1	TGCAGTGCTAGAAAACGAGGGGGCGGGAACACTGAAGCTTTCTTT	CSARKRGGGNTEAFF
TRBD1	TRBV5-1	-	TRBJ2-3	TGCGCCAGCAGCGCGGACAGGGTCAAAAGCACAGATACGCAGTATTTT	CASSADRVKSTDTQYF
-	TRBV28	many	TRBJ2-5	TGTGCCAGCAGTTTTTCGTGGACCCAGTACTTC	CASSFSWTQYF
-	TRBV4-1	-	TRBJ2-3	TGCGCCAGCAGCCACCAACGGGAGGGACAGGATCAGTATTTT	CASSHQREGQDQYF
-	TRBV2	once	TRBJ2-1	TGTGCCAGCAGTGAAGCGCGGGTGAGCGAGCAGTTCTTC	CASSEARVSEQFF
-	TRBV19	many	TRBJ2-2	TGTGCCAGTACGGAGGAGTTCCTTGCGAACACCGGGGAGCTGTTTTTT	CASTEEFLANTGELFF
TRBD1	TRBV4-3	few	TRBJ1-4	TGCGCCAGCAGCCAAGATCGAGGGACAGGGGGAAGGAATGAAAAACTGTTTTTT	CASSQDRGTGGRNEKLFF
TRBD1	TRBV29-1	-	TRBJ2-2	TGCAGCGTTGCTCCGACCGGGACAGGGGGCGCGGGCGCCGGGGAGCTGTTTTTT	CSVAPTGTGGAGAGELFF
-	TRBV7-9	-	TRBJ2-1	TGTGCCAGCAGCACGGGGGTAAGCGGGTTGAATGAGCAGTTCTTC	CASSTGVSGLNEQFF
TRBD1	TRBV5-1	-	TRBJ1-5	TGCGCCCGGCTTGGGACAGGGGGACAGCCCCAGCATTTT	CARLGTGGQPQHF
TRBD1	TRBV12-3/TRBV12-4	-	TRBJ2-1	TGTGCCAGCAGGGGTGGACAGGGGCCCGCTTTGTTCTTC	CASRGGQGPALFF
-	TRBV12-3/TRBV12-4	few	TRBJ2-3	TGTGCCAGCAGGCTACCCCCCACAGATACGCAGTATTTT	CASRLPPTDTQYF
-	TRBV7-2	many	TRBJ1-2	TGTGCCAGCAGCTTTTTTAGGGGGGCAGGCTACACCTTC	CASSFFRGAGYTF
TRBD2	TRBV10-3	-	TRBJ2-1	TGTGCCATCAGTGACTCGGTTAGCGGGGGTCCTAGGAGCTCCTACAATGAGCAGTTCTTC	CAISDSVSGGPRSSYNEQFF
-	TRBV12-3/TRBV12-4	-	TRBJ2-2	TGTGCCAGCAGCGAACGAGGCCCCGGGGAGCTGTTTTTT	CASSERGPGELFF
TRBD2	TRBV20-1	few	TRBJ2-1	TGCAGTGCTAGAAAAGCGGGGGCTAACAATGAGCAGTTCTTC	CSARKAGANNEQFF
TRBD1	TRBV10-3	-	TRBJ2-5	TGTGCCATCAGTGAGTCGAATGACAGGGTCAGGTACTTC	CAISESNDRVRYF
TRBD2	TRBV9	few	TRBJ2-1	TGTGCCAGCAGCGTACTAGCGGGGGTTTACAATGAGCAGTTCTTC	CASSVLAGVYNEQFF
-	TRBV11-2	-	TRBJ1-1	TGTGCCAGCAGCTCCGGAGGGGTTATGAACACTGAAGCTTTCTTT	CASSSGGVMNTEAFF
-	TRBV7-9	-	TRBJ1-1	TGTGCCAGCGAAAGACTTCAGGAGAACACTGAAGCTTTCTTT	CASERLQENTEAFF
-	TRBV7-2	-	TRBJ2-2	TGTGCCAGCAGCTTTCAGGGTCTTACCGGGGAGCTGTTTTTT	CASSFQGLTGELFF
-	TRBV6-1	-	TRBJ2-1	TGTGCCAGCAGTGAAGTTCTTACGGATAGGATCTTTGGGCAGTTCTTC	CASSEVLTDRIFGQFF
TRBD1	TRBV24-1	-	TRBJ1-5	TGTGCCACCAGTGACGCCAGGGACAGGGACAATCAGCCCCAGCATTTT	CATSDARDRDNQPQHF
-	TRBV20-1	many	TRBJ2-1	TGCAGTGCTAGAGTAAAGACAGCGAGCTCCTACAATGAGCAGTTCTTC	CSARVKTASSYNEQFF
-	TRBV20-1	-	TRBJ1-3	TGCAGTGCTAATGACAACCGCTCTGGAAACACCATATATTTT	CSANDNRSGNTIYF
-	TRBV5-1	few	TRBJ2-1	TGCGCCAGCAGCTCCCAGGTTCCCAATGAGCAGTTCTTC	CASSSQVPNEQFF
TRBD2	TRBV6-7	-	TRBJ2-1	TGTGCCAGCAGTTCAGTAGCGGGGGGTCTCAGCTCCTACAATGAGCAGTTCTTC	CASSSVAGGLSSYNEQFF